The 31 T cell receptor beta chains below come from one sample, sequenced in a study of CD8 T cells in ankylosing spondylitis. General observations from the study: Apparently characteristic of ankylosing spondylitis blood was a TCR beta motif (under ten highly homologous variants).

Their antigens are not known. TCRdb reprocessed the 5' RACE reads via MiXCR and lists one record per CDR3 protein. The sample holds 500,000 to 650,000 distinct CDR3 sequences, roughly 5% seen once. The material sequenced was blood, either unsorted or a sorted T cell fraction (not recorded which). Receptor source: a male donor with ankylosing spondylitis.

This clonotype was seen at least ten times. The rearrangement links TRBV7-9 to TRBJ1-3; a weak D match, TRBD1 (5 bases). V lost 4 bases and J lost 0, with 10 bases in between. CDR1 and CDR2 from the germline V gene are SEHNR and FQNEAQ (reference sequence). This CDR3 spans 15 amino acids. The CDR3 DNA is TGTGCCAGCAGCTCTCGGGGGAGCTCTGGAAACACCATATATTTT. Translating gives CASSSRGSSGNTIYF.

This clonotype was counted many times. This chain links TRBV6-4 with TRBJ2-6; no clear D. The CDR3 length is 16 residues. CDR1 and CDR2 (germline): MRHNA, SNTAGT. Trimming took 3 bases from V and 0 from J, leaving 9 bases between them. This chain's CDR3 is CASSEDGDSGANVLTF. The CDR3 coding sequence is TGTGCCAGCAGTGAGGATGGGGACTCTGGGGCCAACGTCCTGACTTTC.

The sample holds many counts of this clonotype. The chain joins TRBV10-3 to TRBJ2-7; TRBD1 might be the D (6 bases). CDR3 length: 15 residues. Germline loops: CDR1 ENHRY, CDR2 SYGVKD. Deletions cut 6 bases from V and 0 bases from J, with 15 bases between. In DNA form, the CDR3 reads TGTGCCATCAGGTTCGGGACGGACAGCTCCTACGAGCAGTACTTC. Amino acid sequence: CAIRFGTDSSYEQYF.

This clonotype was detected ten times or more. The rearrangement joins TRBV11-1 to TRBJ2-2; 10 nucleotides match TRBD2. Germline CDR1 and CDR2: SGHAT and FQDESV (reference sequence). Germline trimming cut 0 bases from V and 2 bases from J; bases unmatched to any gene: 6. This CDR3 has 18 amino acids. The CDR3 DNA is TGTGCCAGCAGCTTAGCGAGGAGCGGGAGGGAAAACACCGGGGAGCTGTTTTTT. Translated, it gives CASSLARSGRENTGELFF.

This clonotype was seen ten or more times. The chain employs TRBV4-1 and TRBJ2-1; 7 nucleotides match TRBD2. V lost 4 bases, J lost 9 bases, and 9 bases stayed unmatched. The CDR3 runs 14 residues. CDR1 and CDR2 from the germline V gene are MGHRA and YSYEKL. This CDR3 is CASSLSGGPREQFF. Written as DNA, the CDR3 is TGCGCCAGCAGCCTTTCGGGAGGCCCTCGTGAGCAGTTCTTC.

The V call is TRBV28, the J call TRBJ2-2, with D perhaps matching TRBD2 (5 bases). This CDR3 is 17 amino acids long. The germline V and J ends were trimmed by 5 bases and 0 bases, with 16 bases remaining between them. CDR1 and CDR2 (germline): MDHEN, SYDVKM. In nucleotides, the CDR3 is TGTGCCAGCAGTCCACTCCCCGGACTTTCGAACACCGGGGAGCTGTTTTTT. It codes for CASSPLPGLSNTGELFF. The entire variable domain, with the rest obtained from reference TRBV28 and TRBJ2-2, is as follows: DVKVTQSSRYLVKRTGEKVFLECVQDMDHENMFWYRQDPGLGLRLIYFSYDVKMKEKGDIPEGYSVSREKKERFSLILESASTNQTSMYLCASSPLPGLSNTGELFFGEGSRLTVL.

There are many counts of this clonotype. The CDR3 region has the DNA TGTGCCAGCAGTTTTCACGGATTCACGACAGGGGGCCGTGAGACCCAGTACTTC. Its protein is CASSFHGFTTGGRETQYF. The V gene is TRBV12-3 or TRBV12-4, the J gene TRBJ2-5, with 10 bases fitting TRBD1. The V gene end was trimmed by 3 bases and the J gene end by 5 bases; junction bases not matched to a gene: 15. The CDR3 consists of 18 residues.

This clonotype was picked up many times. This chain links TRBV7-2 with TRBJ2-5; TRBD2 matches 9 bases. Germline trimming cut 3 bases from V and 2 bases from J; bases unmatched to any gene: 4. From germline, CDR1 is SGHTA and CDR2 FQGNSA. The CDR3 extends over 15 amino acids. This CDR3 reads CASSLRGRDQETQYF. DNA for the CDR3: TGTGCCAGCAGCTTGCGCGGGAGGGATCAAGAGACCCAGTACTTC.

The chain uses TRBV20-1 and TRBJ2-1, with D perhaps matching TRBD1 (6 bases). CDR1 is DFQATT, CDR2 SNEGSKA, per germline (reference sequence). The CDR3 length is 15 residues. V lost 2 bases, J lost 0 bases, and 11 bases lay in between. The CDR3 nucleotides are TGCAGTGCTAGAATCGGGACACGCTCCTACAATGAGCAGTTCTTC. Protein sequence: CSARIGTRSYNEQFF.

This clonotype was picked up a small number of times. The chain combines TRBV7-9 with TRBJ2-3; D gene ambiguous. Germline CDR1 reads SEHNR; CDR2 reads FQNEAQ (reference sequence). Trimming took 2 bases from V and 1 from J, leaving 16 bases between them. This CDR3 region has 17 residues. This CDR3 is CASSLSGPLLGTDTQYF. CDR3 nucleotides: TGTGCCAGCAGCTTATCCGGGCCCTTGCTGGGCACAGATACGCAGTATTTT.

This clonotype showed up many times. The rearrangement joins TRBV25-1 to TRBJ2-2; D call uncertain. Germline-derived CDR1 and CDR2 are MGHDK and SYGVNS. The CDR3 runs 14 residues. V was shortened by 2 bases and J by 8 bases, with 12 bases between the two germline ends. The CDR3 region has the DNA TGTGCCAGCAGTGAAAGGGTGGGAAGAGGGGAGCTGTTTTTT. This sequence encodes CASSERVGRGELFF.

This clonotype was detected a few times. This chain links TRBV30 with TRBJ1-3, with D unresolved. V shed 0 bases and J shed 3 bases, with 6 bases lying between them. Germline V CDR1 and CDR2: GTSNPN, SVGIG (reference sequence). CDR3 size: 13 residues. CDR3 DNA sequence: TGTGCCTGGAGTGTGTCAGGTGGAAACACCATATATTTT. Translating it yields CAWSVSGGNTIYF.

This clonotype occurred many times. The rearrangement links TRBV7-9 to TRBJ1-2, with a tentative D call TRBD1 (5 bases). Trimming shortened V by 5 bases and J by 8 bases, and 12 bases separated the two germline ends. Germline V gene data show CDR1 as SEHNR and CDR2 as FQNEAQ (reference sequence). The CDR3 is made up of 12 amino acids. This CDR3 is CASSSLGGGYTF. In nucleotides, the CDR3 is TGTGCCAGCAGCAGTCTTGGGGGGGGCTACACCTTC.

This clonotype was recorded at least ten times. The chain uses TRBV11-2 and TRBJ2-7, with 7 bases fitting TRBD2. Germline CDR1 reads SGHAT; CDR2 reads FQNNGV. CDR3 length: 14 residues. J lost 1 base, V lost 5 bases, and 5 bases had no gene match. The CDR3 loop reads CASSTRGVSYEQYF. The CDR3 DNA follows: TGTGCCAGCAGCACCCGGGGGGTTTCCTACGAGCAGTACTTC.

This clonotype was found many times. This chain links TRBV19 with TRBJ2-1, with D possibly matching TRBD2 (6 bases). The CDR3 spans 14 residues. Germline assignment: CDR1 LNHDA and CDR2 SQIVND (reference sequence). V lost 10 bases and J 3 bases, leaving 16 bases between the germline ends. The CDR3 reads CAIDGRKGYNEQFF. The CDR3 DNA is TGTGCCATTGACGGGAGAAAAGGCTACAATGAGCAGTTCTTC.

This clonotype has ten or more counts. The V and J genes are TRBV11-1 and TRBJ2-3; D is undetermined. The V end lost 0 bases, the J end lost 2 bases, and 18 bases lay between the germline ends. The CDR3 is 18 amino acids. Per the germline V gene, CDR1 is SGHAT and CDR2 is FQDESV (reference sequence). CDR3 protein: CASSLAPARTSPTDTQYF. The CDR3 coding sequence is TGTGCCAGCAGCTTAGCGCCTGCTCGAACAAGTCCCACAGATACGCAGTATTTT.

The CDR3 here is CASSLGRSGAEQYF. The CDR3 coding sequence is TGTGCCAGCAGCTTGGGGCGTAGCGGGGCCGAGCAGTACTTC. V and J are TRBV5-4 and TRBJ2-7, with TRBD2 matching 8 bases. V shed 0 bases and J 6 bases; nucleotides not matched to a gene: 5. The germline V gene encodes CDR1 SGHNT and CDR2 YYREEE (reference sequence). CDR3 length: 14 amino acids.

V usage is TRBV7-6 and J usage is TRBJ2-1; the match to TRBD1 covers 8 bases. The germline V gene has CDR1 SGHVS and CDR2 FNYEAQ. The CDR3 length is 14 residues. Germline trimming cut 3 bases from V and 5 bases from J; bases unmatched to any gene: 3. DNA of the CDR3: TGTGCCAGCAGCTTCGACAGGGGCGACAATGAGCAGTTCTTC. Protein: CASSFDRGDNEQFF.

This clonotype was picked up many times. For the CDR3, the DNA is TGCGCCAGCAGCCTTTTCGGACAGGCTTCCTACGAGCAGTACTTC. It yields the protein CASSLFGQASYEQYF. V gene TRBV4-1 combines with J gene TRBJ2-7; TRBD1 matches 7 bases. Germline CDR1 reads MGHRA; CDR2 reads YSYEKL. The CDR3 consists of 15 residues. J lost 1 base, V lost 4 bases, and 7 bases had no gene match.

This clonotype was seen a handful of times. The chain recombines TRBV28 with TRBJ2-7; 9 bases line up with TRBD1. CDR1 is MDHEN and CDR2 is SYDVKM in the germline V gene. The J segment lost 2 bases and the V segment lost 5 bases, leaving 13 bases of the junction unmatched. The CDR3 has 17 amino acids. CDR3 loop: CASSPTAGTGRPYEQYF. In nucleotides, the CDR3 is TGTGCCAGCAGTCCAACCGCCGGGACAGGGAGACCCTACGAGCAGTACTTC. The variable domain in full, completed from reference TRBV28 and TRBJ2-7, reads DVKVTQSSRYLVKRTGEKVFLECVQDMDHENMFWYRQDPGLGLRLIYFSYDVKMKEKGDIPEGYSVSREKKERFSLILESASTNQTSMYLCASSPTAGTGRPYEQYFGPGTRLTVT.

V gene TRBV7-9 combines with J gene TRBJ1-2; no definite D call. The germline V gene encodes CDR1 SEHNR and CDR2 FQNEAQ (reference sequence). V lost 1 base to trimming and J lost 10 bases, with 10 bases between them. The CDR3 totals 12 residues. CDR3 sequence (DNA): TGTGCCAGCAGCTTAGGAGTAGAATCCTACACCTTC. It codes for CASSLGVESYTF.

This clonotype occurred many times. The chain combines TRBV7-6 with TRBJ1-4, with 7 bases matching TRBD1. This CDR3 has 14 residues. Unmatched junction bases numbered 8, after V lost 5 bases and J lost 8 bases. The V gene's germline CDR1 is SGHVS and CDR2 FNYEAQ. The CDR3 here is CASSPRGQDEKLFF. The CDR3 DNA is TGTGCCAGCAGCCCGAGGGGGCAGGACGAAAAACTGTTTTTT.

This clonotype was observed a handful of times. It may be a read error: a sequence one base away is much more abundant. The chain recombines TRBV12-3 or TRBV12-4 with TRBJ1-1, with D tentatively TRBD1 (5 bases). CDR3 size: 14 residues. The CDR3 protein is CASSFGGLYTDAFF. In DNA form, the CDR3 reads TGTGCCAGCAGTTTTGGGGGGTTGTACACTGACGCTTTCTTT.

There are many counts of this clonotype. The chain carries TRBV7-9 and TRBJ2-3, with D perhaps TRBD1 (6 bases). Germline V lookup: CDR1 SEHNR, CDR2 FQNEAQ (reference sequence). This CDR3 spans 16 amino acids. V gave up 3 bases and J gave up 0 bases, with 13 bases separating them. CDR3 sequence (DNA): TGTGCCAGCAGCTTCGGCAGGGGTTTTAGCACAGATACGCAGTATTTT. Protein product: CASSFGRGFSTDTQYF.

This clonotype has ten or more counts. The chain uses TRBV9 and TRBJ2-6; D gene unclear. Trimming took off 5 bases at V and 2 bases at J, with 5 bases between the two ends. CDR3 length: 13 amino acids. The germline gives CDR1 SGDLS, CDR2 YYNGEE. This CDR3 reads CASRVPGANVLTF. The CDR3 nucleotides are TGTGCCAGCAGGGTTCCTGGGGCCAACGTCCTGACTTTC.

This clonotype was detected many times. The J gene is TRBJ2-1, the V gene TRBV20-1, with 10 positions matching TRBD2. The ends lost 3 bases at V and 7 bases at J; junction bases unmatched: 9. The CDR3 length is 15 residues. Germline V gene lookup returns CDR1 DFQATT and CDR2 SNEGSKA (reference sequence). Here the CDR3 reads CSASPLAGVWNEQFF. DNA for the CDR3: TGCAGTGCTAGCCCCCTAGCGGGAGTATGGAATGAGCAGTTCTTC.

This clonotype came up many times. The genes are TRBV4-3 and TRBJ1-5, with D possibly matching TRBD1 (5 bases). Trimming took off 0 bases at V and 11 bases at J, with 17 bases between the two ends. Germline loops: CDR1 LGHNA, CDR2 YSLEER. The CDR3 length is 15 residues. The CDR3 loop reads CASSQEVRGAGAQHF. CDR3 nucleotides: TGCGCCAGCAGCCAAGAGGTGCGAGGGGCCGGGGCCCAGCATTTT.

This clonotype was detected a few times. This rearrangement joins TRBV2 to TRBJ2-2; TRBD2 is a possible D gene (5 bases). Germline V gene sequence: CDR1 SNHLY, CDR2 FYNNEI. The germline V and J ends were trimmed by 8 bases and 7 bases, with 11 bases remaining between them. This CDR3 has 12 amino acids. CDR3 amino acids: CASGRLVGELFF. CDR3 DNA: TGTGCCAGCGGGAGACTTGTCGGGGAGCTGTTTTTT.

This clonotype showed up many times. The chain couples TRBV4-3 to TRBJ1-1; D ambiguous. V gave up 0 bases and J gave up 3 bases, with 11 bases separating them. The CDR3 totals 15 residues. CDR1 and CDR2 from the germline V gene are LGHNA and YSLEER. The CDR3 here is CASSQDLSADTEAFF. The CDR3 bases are TGCGCCAGCAGCCAAGATCTCTCAGCCGACACTGAAGCTTTCTTT.

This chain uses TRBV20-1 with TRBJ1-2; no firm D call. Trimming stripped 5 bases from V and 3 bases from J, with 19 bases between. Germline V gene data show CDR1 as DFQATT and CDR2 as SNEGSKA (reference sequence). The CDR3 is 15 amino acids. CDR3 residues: CSAQNIGPGDYGYTF. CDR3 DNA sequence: TGCAGTGCTCAAAATATTGGGCCCGGCGACTATGGCTACACCTTC.

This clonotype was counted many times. CDR3 in amino acids: CAIGDTAATNEKLFF. Written as DNA, the CDR3 is TGTGCCATCGGGGACACAGCTGCAACTAATGAAAAACTGTTTTTT. V and J are TRBV10-3 and TRBJ1-4; perhaps TRBD1 as D (6 bases). CDR3 length: 15 amino acids. V was cut by 8 bases and J by 0 bases, with 13 bases left in between. CDR1 ENHRY and CDR2 SYGVKD come from the germline V gene.